This TCR beta chain was sequenced in a study of T-cell memory formation after mild COVID-19 (dated by TCRdb to the early 2020s). In terms of the full investigation: Most TCR sequence clusters were specific to one of the two donors. The cohort was made up of two young adult volunteers, one female and one male, who were previously healthy. T-cell clones expanding and contracting after mild COVID-19 in two donors were tracked by longitudinal TCRalpha and TCRbeta repertoire sequencing. What the work shows at the level of the full study, not this receptor alone: Some responding clones were found in pre-infection memory, which suggests that pre-existing cross-reactive memory T cells took part in the SARS-CoV-2 response. The second-wave clones that peaked on day 37 were not confirmed to be SARS-CoV-2 specific. The study covered only a couple of mild cases, and larger cohorts including severe cases with pre-infection samples were considered necessary. Clones contracting from day 15 to 85 had balanced CD4/CD8 phenotypes, while a second wave expanding from day 15 to 37 was biased towards CD4+. Contracting CD4+ clones were found mainly in CM and EM memory subsets, while CD8+ clones were enriched in EMRA.

PBMCs were isolated by Ficoll-Paque density gradient centrifugation. Instrument on record: Illumina NovaSeq 6000. Using 5'RACE with constant-segment primers, TCRalpha and TCRbeta cDNA libraries were constructed, with sample barcodes and unique molecular identifiers added in the process. Trizol reagent was used to extract RNA from every sample. Library amplification was performed in two PCR steps, and a second sample barcode and Illumina TruSeq adapters were introduced in the second step. Sequencing of libraries was performed on an Illumina NovaSeq with 2 x 150 bp paired-end reads. Per the original workflow: The reads were demultiplexed and collapsed into UMI-guided consensus sequences using migec v1.2.7. With mixcr v2.1.11, UMI consensuses were aligned to TRA and TRB V and J templates and assembled into clonotypes. A clonotype was counted as expanded or contracted only if both edgeR and NoisET called the change significant, with noise models trained on biological replicates. For edgeR calls, a false discovery rate-adjusted p below 0.01 and a log2 fold-change threshold of 1 were applied. As an exploratory analysis of dynamics, max-normalized trajectories of the 1000 most abundant clonotypes were examined by PCA with hierarchical clustering. The CD4 or CD8 phenotype of responding clones was assigned using the separately sequenced CD4+ and CD8+ repertoires. TCRdb itself trimmed the public reads at Q25 with fastp, ran MiXCR and retained productive beta chains. Duplicate CDR3 protein sequences are folded into a single record with the most common DNA and genes. TCRdb assigned the V and J calls; the authors' analysis was not used. The sample contains under 300,000 distinct CDR3 sequences, about 17% of them found a single time. The ten largest clones add up to approximately 3.5% of the sample.

CDR3 length: 13 amino acids, cysteine to phenylalanine. The entry retains the CDR3 DNA only, 39 bases that are in frame from base 1. The junction shows trimming of 4 bases on V and 5 bases on J, and the gene matches do not reach 2 bases of it. CDR1 and CDR2 are drawn from the germline V gene (reference sequence): SGHNT, YYREEE. This clonotype was counted between two and nine times. Its antigen is currently not known. Base-call qualities are not available, and no considerably larger clone is one nucleotide away. This TCR derives from a man in his late teens or twenties who had mild COVID-19 (a few samples of this study predate the infection). The sample titles of this study are shuffled in the database, so cell type and time point are left out; the donor was told from shared clones. Rearrangement joined TRBV5-4 to TRBJ2-5, and 10 junction bases match TRBD1. Sequenced sample: PBMCs or a T cell subset sorted from them (not recorded which). The base sequence is TGTGCCAGCAGCCGACAGGGGGCGGAGACCCAGTACTTC. Translation gives CASSRQGAETQYF.